The rows below give T cell receptor beta chains drawn from one sample of a study of prognosis after radiotherapy for stage I lung cancer. TCRdb analysed the multiplex PCR reads with MiXCR anew, one entry per CDR3 protein. The profile shows 20,000 or so distinct CDR3 sequences, around 40% of them singletons. The starting material was PBMCs, obtained before or after stereotactic body radiation therapy (not recorded which). The source is a donor over 45 with non-small cell lung cancer. CDR3s include the opening cysteine and the closing phenylalanine or tryptophan. Each record gives: J gene, V gene, clone size, D gene, CDR3 DNA, CDR3 protein. The D gene is left open where the match is weak. Clone size is shown for a subset of rows, as once, few, many or a class of expanded clone.

TRBJ1-5 | TRBV5-5 | many | . | TGTGCCAGCAGCTTGGATATTGTCGGGGTTTCCAATCAGCCCCAGCATTTT | CASSLDIVGVSNQPQHF
TRBJ2-7 | TRBV27 | few | TRBD2 | TGTGCCAGCAGTTTATCACTAGCGGGAGCTTACGAGCAGTACTTC | CASSLSLAGAYEQYF
TRBJ1-2 | TRBV9 | many | . | TGTGCCAGCAGCGTAGGCCGAGGAGGGGGATTCTATGGCTACACCTTC | CASSVGRGGGFYGYTF
TRBJ1-6 | TRBV6-5 | . | . | TGTGCCATCAGTTATAGGGACGATGATTCACCCCTCCACTTT | CAISYRDDDSPLHF
TRBJ2-5 | TRBV5-1 | . | . | TGCGCCAGCAGCCAACGCGGCTCGTGGCGAGAGACCGAGTACTTC | CASSQRGSWRETEYF
TRBJ2-7 | TRBV11-3 | . | TRBD2 | TGTGCCAGCAGCTTAGTACCCTACAAGGGACTACCCCCCTACGAGAAGTACTTC | CASSLVPYKGLPPYEKYF
TRBJ2-7 | TRBV6-2/TRBV6-3 | . | . | TGTGCCAGCACGACCAGAGGAACGACCCCCTACGAGCAGTACTTC | CASTTRGTTPYEQYF
TRBJ2-6 | TRBV7-3 | once | . | TGTGCCAGCGGGGCAACTGGGGCCAACGTCCTGACTTTC | CASGATGANVLTF
TRBJ1-1 | TRBV2 | many | TRBD1 | TGTGCCAGCACCGTCCGGAGGACAGGGATTCCTGAAGCTTTCTTT | CASTVRRTGIPEAFF
TRBJ1-1 | TRBV4-3 | many | TRBD1 | TGCGCCAGCAGCCAGAGACAGGGGTTCACTGAAGCTTTCTTT | CASSQRQGFTEAFF
TRBJ2-2 | TRBV4-2 | . | . | TGTGCCAGCAGCCCTGCCTGGACAACGAACACCGGAGAGCTGTTTTTT | CASSPAWTTNTGELFF
TRBJ2-7 | TRBV28 | medium-sized | . | TGTGCCAGCAGTAGGGCCGCAGTAACCTACGAGCAGTACTTC | CASSRAAVTYEQYF
TRBJ1-2 | TRBV28 | . | TRBD1 | TGTGCCAGCAGCCTATCGGACAGGGCTGTCTATGGCTACACCTTC | CASSLSDRAVYGYTF
TRBJ2-1 | TRBV6-2/TRBV6-3 | . | TRBD2 | TGTGCCAGCAGTACCTCCGGGACTAGCGTGAGCTGGGATGAGCAGTTCTTC | CASSTSGTSVSWDEQFF
TRBJ1-2 | TRBV7-2 | few | . | TGTGCCAGCAGCCCAGGGGATGTCGGCTATGGCTACACCTTC | CASSPGDVGYGYTF
TRBJ2-2 | TRBV28 | many | TRBD2 | TGTGCCAGCAGTTTATACGGCGTCTCTAGCGGGAGAATTACCGGGGAGCTGTTTTTT | CASSLYGVSSGRITGELFF
TRBJ2-2 | TRBV30 | many | TRBD2 | TGTGCCTGGATTTTGGGGCGGGAGCCCACCGGGGAGCTGTTTTTT | CAWILGREPTGELFF
TRBJ2-2 | TRBV7-9 | . | . | TGTGCCAGCAGAACTGACAGTGGGCTGGCCGGGGAGCTGTTTTTT | CASRTDSGLAGELFF
TRBJ2-3 | TRBV6-2/TRBV6-3 | once | TRBD2 | TGTGCCAGCAGTAACTCGCCGCTAGCGGGACGGGCGCAGTATTTT | CASSNSPLAGRAQYF
TRBJ2-1 | TRBV6-2/TRBV6-3 | many | . | TGTGCCAGCAGTTACTCAGAATCCACCTCAAGGGGGTCGTCGTACAATGAGCAGTTCTTC | CASSYSESTSRGSSYNEQFF
TRBJ2-7 | TRBV7-9 | many | TRBD2 | TGTGTCAGCAGCCTAGCGGACTCCTACGAGCAGTACTTC | CVSSLADSYEQYF
TRBJ1-5 | TRBV20-1 | many | . | TGCAGTGCTGGGAATCAGCCCCAGCATTTT | CSAGNQPQHF
TRBJ1-2 | TRBV6-2/TRBV6-3 | . | . | TGTGCCAGCAGTACCCACTCCAGTTTAGGCCTCTATGGCTACACCTTC | CASSTHSSLGLYGYTF
TRBJ2-2 | TRBV6-2/TRBV6-3 | few | TRBD1 | TGTGCCAGCAGGGGACAGGGGGCCGTCGGGGAGCTGTTTTTT | CASRGQGAVGELFF
TRBJ1-1 | TRBV6-2/TRBV6-3 | . | TRBD1 | TGTGCCAGCAGTTACTCCCGCGGGACAGGGCACGCTGAAGCTTTCTTT | CASSYSRGTGHAEAFF
TRBJ1-1 | TRBV6-2/TRBV6-3 | . | . | TGTGCCAGCAACAGTAACACTGAAGCTTTCTTT | CASNSNTEAFF
TRBJ2-3 | TRBV7-9 | many | . | TGTGCCAGCCGCCAGACAGATACGCAGTATTTT | CASRQTDTQYF
TRBJ2-2 | TRBV7-6 | . | . | TGTGCCAGCAGCTTATTTTTAGAGAACACCGGGGAGCTGTTTTTT | CASSLFLENTGELFF
TRBJ2-5 | TRBV6-5 | . | TRBD2 | TGTGCCAGCAGTTACTCGAGCTCTGGAAGCGGGGCAATGGCCCAGTACTTC | CASSYSSSGSGAMAQYF
TRBJ2-3 | TRBV11-2 | many | . | TGTGCCAGCAGCCCTGGTAGCACAGATACGCAGTATTTT | CASSPGSTDTQYF
TRBJ2-7 | TRBV12-5 | . | . | TGTGCTAGTGGTCACAGCAACTACGAGCAGTACTTC | CASGHSNYEQYF
TRBJ2-7 | TRBV6-1 | . | . | TGTGCCACAAACCTACGGCCCTTCTCCTACGAGCAGTACTTC | CATNLRPFSYEQYF
TRBJ1-2 | TRBV6-5 | medium-sized | TRBD1 | TGTGCCAGCAGTTTCCGGGACAGGGGTCGCGGCTACACCTTC | CASSFRDRGRGYTF
TRBJ1-3 | TRBV6-1 | once | . | TGTGCCAGCATTGCCCTGACAGTGGAAAGAAACACCATATATTTT | CASIALTVERNTIYF
TRBJ1-4 | TRBV20-1 | many | TRBD1 | TGCAGTGCTCTTGACAGGGGTAATGAAAAACTGTTTTTT | CSALDRGNEKLFF
TRBJ1-5 | TRBV5-6 | many | . | TGTGCCAGCAGCCGGGCGGGACGGGCCGGGAATCAGCCCCAGCATTTT | CASSRAGRAGNQPQHF
TRBJ1-5 | TRBV7-9 | many | . | TGTGCCAGCAGCTTACAGGTTAATCAGCCCCAACATTTT | CASSLQVNQPQHF
TRBJ1-1 | TRBV11-3 | many | TRBD1 | TGTGCCAGCAGCCCGACGACAGGGAATACTGAAGCTTTCTTT | CASSPTTGNTEAFF
TRBJ2-3 | TRBV27 | . | . | TGTGCCAGCAGTTCGTCCGCGGATACGCAGTATTTT | CASSSSADTQYF
TRBJ2-7 | TRBV24-1 | . | . | TGTGCCACCAGTGACTCGGGTGGGTCCTACGAGCAGTACTTC | CATSDSGGSYEQYF
TRBJ2-5 | TRBV4-1 | many | TRBD1 | TGCGCCAGCAGCCGACGGGGACAGGGTATGGAGACCCAGTACTTC | CASSRRGQGMETQYF
TRBJ2-3 | TRBV24-1 | . | TRBD2 | TGTGCCACCAGTGATTTTAGCGGGGAGGTCGGGAGCACAGATACGCAGTATTTT | CATSDFSGEVGSTDTQYF
TRBJ2-2 | TRBV4-2 | . | TRBD2 | TGTGCCAGCAGCCAAGAGGGACTATCTGGGACCGGGGAGCTGTTTTTT | CASSQEGLSGTGELFF
TRBJ1-2 | TRBV4-3 | many | . | TGCGCCAGCAGCCAAGATTGGGACGGTTCCTATGGCTACACCTTC | CASSQDWDGSYGYTF
TRBJ2-7 | TRBV4-3 | many | . | TGCGCCAGCAGCCAAGATATCCAGTCCTACGAGCAGTACTTC | CASSQDIQSYEQYF
TRBJ2-5 | TRBV7-6 | . | . | TGTACCAGCAGCTTAGGTTCCGGGCCCCAGTACTTC | CTSSLGSGPQYF
TRBJ1-2 | TRBV6-2/TRBV6-3 | . | TRBD1 | TGTGCCAGCGATCTAGGACAGGGGGCTTACTATGGCTACACCTTC | CASDLGQGAYYGYTF
TRBJ2-7 | TRBV27 | . | TRBD2 | TGTGCCAGCAGTCCGGGACTAGGGGCTTCCTACGAGCAGTACTTC | CASSPGLGASYEQYF
TRBJ1-2 | TRBV5-6 | many | TRBD1 | TGTGCCAGCAGCTTGGTGTCAGGGGGGCGGATCGCGGGCTACACCTTC | CASSLVSGGRIAGYTF
TRBJ2-1 | TRBV30 | many | . | TGTGCCTGGAGTGTCGGGCAGCCAGGCTCCTACAATGAGCAGTTCTTC | CAWSVGQPGSYNEQFF
TRBJ2-1 | TRBV7-2 | . | TRBD1 | TGTGCCAGCAGCCGGGGACAGGGCCATCCCGCGGATGAGCAGTTCTTC | CASSRGQGHPADEQFF
TRBJ1-2 | TRBV6-5 | . | TRBD1 | TGTGCCAGCAGTTACAGGGGGCGAGATGGCTACACCTTC | CASSYRGRDGYTF
TRBJ2-7 | TRBV4-1 | many | . | TGCGCCAGCATGGGGGGCCTCCGAGGGGGTGAGCAGTACTTC | CASMGGLRGGEQYF
TRBJ2-5 | TRBV27 | . | . | TGTGCCAGCAGTCCAGACCCGCTGGGAGATACCCAGTACTTC | CASSPDPLGDTQYF
TRBJ2-3 | TRBV24-1 | . | TRBD1 | TGTTCCACCAGTGACAGGGGTCCGGTTACGCAGTATTTT | CSTSDRGPVTQYF